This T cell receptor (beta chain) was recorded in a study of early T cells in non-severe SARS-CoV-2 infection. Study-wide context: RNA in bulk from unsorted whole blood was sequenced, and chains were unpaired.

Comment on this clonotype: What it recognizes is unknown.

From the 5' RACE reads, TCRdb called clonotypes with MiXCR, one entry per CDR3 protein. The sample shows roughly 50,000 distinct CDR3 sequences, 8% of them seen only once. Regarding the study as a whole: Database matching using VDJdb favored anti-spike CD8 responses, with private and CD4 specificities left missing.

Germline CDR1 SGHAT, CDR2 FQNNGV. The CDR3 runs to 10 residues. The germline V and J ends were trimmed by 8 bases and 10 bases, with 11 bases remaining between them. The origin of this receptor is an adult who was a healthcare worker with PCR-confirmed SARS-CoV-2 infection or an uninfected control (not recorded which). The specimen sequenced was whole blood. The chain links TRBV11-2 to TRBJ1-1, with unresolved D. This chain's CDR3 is CASPGDGAFF. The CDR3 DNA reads TGTGCCAGCCCTGGCGACGGAGCTTTCTTT.